The rows below give T cell receptor beta chains drawn from one sample of a study of T cell responses to AZD1222 COVID-19 vaccine. This table comes from immunoSEQ multiplex PCR, and its TCRdb copy is limited to in-frame clones, with some not included. The sample consists of approximately 200,000 clones, roughly 90% of them appearing once. Sequenced material: peripheral blood, taken 28 days after the second AZD1222 dose. The receptors shown here come from an adult who received the AZD1222 COVID-19 vaccine. Both conserved end residues are part of each CDR3. The D gene is left open where the match is weak. Size tells how often a clone was seen (once, few, many) or the class of an expanded clone, and some rows leave it out.

CDR3 DNA: TGTGCCAGCAGTAGGAACACTGAAGCTTTCTTT
CDR3 protein: CASSRNTEAFF
D gene: NA
clone size: few
J gene: TRBJ1-1
V gene: TRBV2

CDR3 DNA: TGTGCCTGGAGCAGGGGGAAGGGTGGAAACATTCAGTACTTC
CDR3 protein: CAWSRGKGGNIQYF
D gene: TRBD1
clone size: NA
J gene: TRBJ2-4
V gene: TRBV30

CDR3 DNA: TGTGCCAGCAGCTCATCAGGGGAGTCCGGGGAGCTGTTTTTT
CDR3 protein: CASSSSGESGELFF
D gene: NA
clone size: NA
J gene: TRBJ2-2
V gene: TRBV11-3

CDR3 DNA: TGTGCCATCAGTCCCCGACCGGGACAGGGGACGGGATGGACTAATGAAAAACTGTTTTTT
CDR3 protein: CAISPRPGQGTGWTNEKLFF
D gene: TRBD1
clone size: NA
J gene: TRBJ1-4
V gene: TRBV10-3

CDR3 DNA: TGTGCCAGCGGAAGCTACCTCTACGAGCAGTACTTC
CDR3 protein: CASGSYLYEQYF
D gene: NA
clone size: NA
J gene: TRBJ2-7
V gene: TRBV6-5

CDR3 DNA: TGCGCCAGCAGAAAGGAACTAGCGGGCACCAATGAGCAGTTCTTC
CDR3 protein: CASRKELAGTNEQFF
D gene: TRBD2
clone size: NA
J gene: TRBJ2-1
V gene: TRBV10-2

CDR3 DNA: TGTGCCAGCAGTTACAGGGGACAGGCTTTTTCTAACTATGGCTACACCTTC
CDR3 protein: CASSYRGQAFSNYGYTF
D gene: TRBD1
clone size: NA
J gene: TRBJ1-2
V gene: TRBV6-2/TRBV6-3

CDR3 DNA: TGTGCCAGCAGGCTCAGGGAAACCGGGGAGCTGTTTTTT
CDR3 protein: CASRLRETGELFF
D gene: NA
clone size: NA
J gene: TRBJ2-2
V gene: TRBV12-3/TRBV12-4

CDR3 DNA: TGTGCCAGCAGCTTGGAGGGGAACTATGGCTACACCTTC
CDR3 protein: CASSLEGNYGYTF
D gene: NA
clone size: NA
J gene: TRBJ1-2
V gene: TRBV5-5

CDR3 DNA: TGTGCTAGTGGAGCGGGAGGGGGCACAGATACGCAGTATTTT
CDR3 protein: CASGAGGGTDTQYF
D gene: TRBD2
clone size: NA
J gene: TRBJ2-3
V gene: TRBV12-5

CDR3 DNA: TGTGCCAGCAGTTACGGACAGGGCTCGTACGAGCAGTACTTC
CDR3 protein: CASSYGQGSYEQYF
D gene: TRBD1
clone size: NA
J gene: TRBJ2-7
V gene: TRBV6-6

CDR3 DNA: TGTGCCAGCACCGTGGGGCAGATTTACGAGCAGTACTTC
CDR3 protein: CASTVGQIYEQYF
D gene: NA
clone size: NA
J gene: TRBJ2-7
V gene: TRBV5-6

CDR3 DNA: TGTGCCAGCTCACCAAAGAAGGGTCAGACTTATGGCTACACCTTC
CDR3 protein: CASSPKKGQTYGYTF
D gene: NA
clone size: NA
J gene: TRBJ1-2
V gene: TRBV18

CDR3 DNA: TGTGCCAGCAGTTTCGGCGGGAAGGGTGCGGGGCAGTACTTC
CDR3 protein: CASSFGGKGAGQYF
D gene: NA
clone size: once
J gene: TRBJ2-7
V gene: TRBV6-6

CDR3 DNA: TGCAGCGCAGGGACAGGGGTAGGAAAACTGTTTTTT
CDR3 protein: CSAGTGVGKLFF
D gene: TRBD1
clone size: few
J gene: TRBJ1-4
V gene: TRBV29-1

CDR3 DNA: TGTGCCTGGAGGTTGGGCGAGAACACTGAAGCTTTCTTT
CDR3 protein: CAWRLGENTEAFF
D gene: NA
clone size: NA
J gene: TRBJ1-1
V gene: TRBV30